This TCR beta chain was documented in a study of cytomegalovirus exposure and HLA in healthy donors. Study-level background: The early release's HLA-typed donors yielded approximately 85 million unique TCRs. The study's findings and limits: In a later analysis, productive TCRs from donors in an Asian-associated ancestry cluster reportedly carried fewer N-insertions than the cohort mean. A later analysis showed HLA-associated TCR beta chains outstripping equally common others in clonal expansion. The likely origin of a cluster of highly shared sequence variants was a sequencing artifact.

Comments on this clone: Its antigen remains unknown.

Germline V lookup: CDR1 SNHLY, CDR2 FYNNEI. V was pared by 8 bases and J by 5 bases, with 15 bases between. The CDR3 is made up of 13 amino acids. PCR employed 60 Vbeta and 13 Jbeta primers. Assay used: immunoSEQ multiplex PCR; TCRdb lists only in-frame clones, some missing. Here the sample spans hundreds of thousands of clones, about four fifths being singletons. The clonotype comes from a man aged 35 to 55 in good health and CMV-seropositive. The J gene is TRBJ1-1, the V gene TRBV2; a possible D gene is TRBD1 (6 bases). Sequencing used PBMCs. In DNA form, the CDR3 reads TGTGCCAGCGACTTCAGGGGAACGACTGAAGCTTTCTTT. It specifies CASDFRGTTEAFF.